The source of this TCR beta chain is a study of breast tumors, draining lymph nodes, adjacent tissues. TCRdb processed the multiplex PCR reads anew with MiXCR; each CDR3 protein has one entry. The table includes around 150,000 distinct CDR3 sequences, 30% to 35% detected once. This clonotype showed up many times. Germline V CDR1 and CDR2: SGHDN, FVKESK. CDR3 length: 17 residues. V lost 6 bases to trimming and J lost 3 bases; unmatched junction nucleotides: 9. Breast cancer patients provided tissue from their axillary draining lymph nodes. The receptor was isolated from a female donor with breast cancer. Some clones in this sample may be carry-over from other donors' samples. This chain joins TRBV14 and TRBJ2-3; TRBD2 aligns across 13 bases. Input material: axillary lymph node tissue. CDR3 region: CASSLRILAGGTDTQYF. CDR3 in DNA: TGTGCCAGCAGTCTACGAATACTAGCGGGGGGGACAGATACGCAGTATTTT. Drawing the rest from reference TRBV14 and TRBJ2-3, the complete variable domain is EAGVTQFPSHSVIEKGQTVTLRCDPISGHDNLYWYRRVMGKEIKFLLHFVKESKQDESGMPNNRFLAERTGGTYSTLKVQPAELEDSGVYFCASSLRILAGGTDTQYFGPGTRLTVL.